A selection of T cell receptor beta chains follows, all from one sample in a study of T-cell memory formation after mild COVID-19. Each CDR3 protein is one row after TCRdb ran MiXCR on the 5' RACE reads. The data hold fewer than 60,000 distinct CDR3 sequences, with around 10% observed a single time. The sequenced sample consisted of PBMCs or a T cell subset sorted from them (not recorded which). These TCRs come from a man between 18 and 29 years old who had mild COVID-19 (a few samples of this study predate the infection). Cell type and time point are not known. CDR3s include the opening cysteine and the closing phenylalanine or tryptophan. The D gene is left open where the match is weak. The size of a clone is reported for some rows only, either as once, few or many, or as a class for expanded clones.

TRBD1	NA	TRBJ2-2	TRBV11-2	CASSRPRGRIGELFF	TGTGCCAGCAGCCGCCCCAGGGGGAGAATCGGGGAGCTGTTTTTT
TRBD2	many	TRBJ2-3	TRBV6-4	CASSDTSGGADTQYF	TGTGCCAGCAGTGACACTAGCGGGGGGGCAGATACGCAGTATTTT
TRBD2	NA	TRBJ2-1	TRBV3-1	CASSLRTSGTSYNEQFF	TGTGCCAGCAGCCTCCGGACTAGCGGGACCTCCTACAATGAGCAGTTCTTC
NA	few	TRBJ2-5	TRBV3-1	CASSQEGGGLQETQYF	TGTGCCAGCAGCCAAGAAGGAGGCGGGCTCCAAGAGACCCAGTACTTC
TRBD2	NA	TRBJ2-1	TRBV6-1	CASSESLAGGYNEQFF	TGTGCCAGCAGTGAATCGTTAGCGGGGGGCTACAATGAGCAGTTCTTC
TRBD1	few	TRBJ1-1	TRBV6-5	CASRGGGRDEAFF	TGTGCCAGCAGGGGAGGGGGCAGGGATGAAGCTTTCTTT
NA	NA	TRBJ2-2	TRBV7-7	CASSFSGNTGELFF	TGTGCTAGCAGCTTCTCCGGGAACACCGGGGAGCTGTTTTTT
NA	many	TRBJ2-3	TRBV5-1	CASSLGGGPTGTQYF	TGCGCCAGCAGCTTGGGAGGGGGACCCACCGGTACGCAGTATTTT
TRBD1	NA	TRBJ1-2	TRBV6-5	CASSPGGSYGYTF	TGTGCCAGCAGCCCAGGGGGGAGCTATGGCTACACCTTC
NA	few	TRBJ1-6	TRBV7-9	CASSLGVSVANSPLHF	TGTGCCAGCAGCTTAGGTGTGAGCGTGGCGAATTCACCCCTCCACTTT
TRBD1	few	TRBJ2-1	TRBV4-2	CASSQEPSGTGLNEQFF	TGTGCCAGCAGCCAAGAGCCCTCCGGGACAGGGTTAAATGAGCAGTTCTTC
NA	few	TRBJ2-3	TRBV7-3	CASSSQNRDTQYF	TGTGCCAGCAGCTCGCAAAACAGGGATACGCAGTATTTT
NA	medium-sized	TRBJ2-5	TRBV5-1	CASSHTLDTIVF	TGCGCCAGCAGCCACACACTGGACACGATTGTCTTC
TRBD2	NA	TRBJ2-5	TRBV7-9	CASSLGSTSGVQETQYF	TGTGCCAGCAGCTTAGGGTCCACTAGCGGAGTTCAAGAGACCCAGTACTTC
NA	NA	TRBJ2-7	TRBV30	CAWAKQTGYEQYF	TGTGCCTGGGCTAAACAGACAGGCTACGAGCAGTACTTC
NA	NA	TRBJ2-6	TRBV20-1	CSATPGLPSGANVLTF	TGCAGTGCTACACCGGGACTCCCCTCTGGGGCCAACGTCCTGACTTTC
NA	many	TRBJ1-5	TRBV6-4	CASSDEGIQPQHF	TGTGCCAGCAGTGACGAGGGGATTCAGCCCCAGCATTTT
TRBD1	NA	TRBJ1-1	TRBV18	CASSPKGQDSSEAFF	TGTGCCAGCTCACCAAAGGGACAGGACTCCTCTGAAGCTTTCTTT
NA	few	TRBJ2-7	TRBV12-5	CASGLGLYEQYF	TGTGCTAGTGGTTTAGGCCTCTACGAGCAGTACTTC
NA	NA	TRBJ2-4	TRBV6-6	CASSYSDFPNIQYF	TGTGCCAGCAGTTACTCGGATTTCCCAAACATTCAGTACTTC
TRBD1	few	TRBJ1-5	TRBV7-2	CASSSNRGEQPQHF	TGTGCCAGCAGCTCAAACAGGGGGGAACAGCCCCAGCATTTT
NA	few	TRBJ1-2	TRBV12-3/TRBV12-4	CASSWGTGIDYTF	TGTGCCAGCAGTTGGGGGACGGGGATCGACTACACCTTC
NA	NA	TRBJ2-5	TRBV2	CASRADRETQYF	TGTGCCAGCAGGGCGGACAGAGAGACCCAGTACTTC
TRBD1	few	TRBJ2-5	TRBV11-2	CASSPYTGQGLETQYF	TGTGCCAGCAGCCCCTATACGGGACAGGGCTTAGAGACCCAGTACTTC
TRBD2	many	TRBJ2-4	TRBV20-1	CSAATSAGIQYF	TGCAGTGCCGCAACTAGCGCGGGCATTCAGTACTTC
NA	few	TRBJ2-4	TRBV5-1	CASSPEGGNIQYF	TGCGCCAGCAGCCCGGAGGGCGGGAACATTCAGTACTTC
NA	NA	TRBJ1-2	TRBV6-2/TRBV6-3	CAPKEEIHYGYTF	TGTGCCCCAAAGGAGGAGATACACTATGGCTACACCTTC
TRBD1	NA	TRBJ1-2	TRBV6-5	CASKRTGGDYGYTF	TGTGCCAGCAAAAGGACAGGGGGAGACTATGGCTACACCTTC
TRBD1	NA	TRBJ2-5	TRBV2	CASCRDRETQYF	TGTGCCAGCTGCCGGGACAGGGAGACCCAGTACTTC
TRBD1	few	TRBJ1-1	TRBV27	CASRPGTGVTEAFF	TGTGCCAGCAGGCCCGGGACAGGAGTCACTGAAGCTTTCTTT
TRBD2	many	TRBJ2-3	TRBV9	CASSVLSGGADTQYF	TGTGCCAGCAGCGTTCTCAGCGGGGGGGCAGATACGCAGTATTTT
TRBD2	many	TRBJ2-2	TRBV12-3/TRBV12-4	CASSPRTSGGRNTGELFF	TGTGCCAGCAGTCCGAGGACTAGCGGGGGTAGGAACACCGGGGAGCTGTTTTTT
NA	few	TRBJ1-3	TRBV20-1	CSARESGAGNTIYF	TGCAGTGCTAGAGAATCGGGGGCAGGAAACACCATATATTTT
NA	NA	TRBJ2-3	TRBV5-1	CASSPQPGGTDTQYF	TGCGCCAGCAGCCCTCAGCCCGGGGGCACAGATACGCAGTATTTT
NA	few	TRBJ1-1	TRBV7-2	CASSLQGMDTEAFF	TGTGCCAGCAGCTTACAGGGCATGGACACTGAAGCTTTCTTT
TRBD1	few	TRBJ2-7	TRBV19	CASRDREAYEQYF	TGTGCCAGCCGGGACAGGGAAGCCTACGAGCAGTACTTC
NA	NA	TRBJ1-5	TRBV6-5	CASSPPGPNQPQHF	TGTGCCAGCAGCCCCCCGGGGCCCAATCAGCCCCAGCATTTT
TRBD2	NA	TRBJ2-5	TRBV7-2	CASSPTPTSGGEGTQYF	TGTGCCAGCAGCCCTACCCCGACTAGCGGGGGGGAGGGGACCCAGTACTTC
TRBD2	few	TRBJ2-1	TRBV12-5	CASGLVVLAGFSYNEQFF	TGTGCTAGTGGTTTGGTAGTGCTAGCGGGTTTCTCCTACAATGAGCAGTTCTTC
TRBD1	NA	TRBJ2-5	TRBV29-1	CSVYHRGETQYF	TGCAGCGTATACCACAGGGGGGAGACCCAGTACTTC
NA	few	TRBJ1-1	TRBV11-2	CASSLVAGVGGTEAFF	TGTGCCAGCAGCTTAGTGGCAGGGGTTGGGGGAACTGAAGCTTTCTTT
TRBD2	many	TRBJ2-3	TRBV7-9	CASSLEGRETDTQYF	TGTGCCAGCAGCCTCGAGGGGCGGGAGACAGATACGCAGTATTTT
TRBD1	NA	TRBJ2-3	TRBV7-3	CASSSGQGYTDTQYF	TGTGCCAGCAGCTCGGGACAGGGATACACAGATACGCAGTATTTT